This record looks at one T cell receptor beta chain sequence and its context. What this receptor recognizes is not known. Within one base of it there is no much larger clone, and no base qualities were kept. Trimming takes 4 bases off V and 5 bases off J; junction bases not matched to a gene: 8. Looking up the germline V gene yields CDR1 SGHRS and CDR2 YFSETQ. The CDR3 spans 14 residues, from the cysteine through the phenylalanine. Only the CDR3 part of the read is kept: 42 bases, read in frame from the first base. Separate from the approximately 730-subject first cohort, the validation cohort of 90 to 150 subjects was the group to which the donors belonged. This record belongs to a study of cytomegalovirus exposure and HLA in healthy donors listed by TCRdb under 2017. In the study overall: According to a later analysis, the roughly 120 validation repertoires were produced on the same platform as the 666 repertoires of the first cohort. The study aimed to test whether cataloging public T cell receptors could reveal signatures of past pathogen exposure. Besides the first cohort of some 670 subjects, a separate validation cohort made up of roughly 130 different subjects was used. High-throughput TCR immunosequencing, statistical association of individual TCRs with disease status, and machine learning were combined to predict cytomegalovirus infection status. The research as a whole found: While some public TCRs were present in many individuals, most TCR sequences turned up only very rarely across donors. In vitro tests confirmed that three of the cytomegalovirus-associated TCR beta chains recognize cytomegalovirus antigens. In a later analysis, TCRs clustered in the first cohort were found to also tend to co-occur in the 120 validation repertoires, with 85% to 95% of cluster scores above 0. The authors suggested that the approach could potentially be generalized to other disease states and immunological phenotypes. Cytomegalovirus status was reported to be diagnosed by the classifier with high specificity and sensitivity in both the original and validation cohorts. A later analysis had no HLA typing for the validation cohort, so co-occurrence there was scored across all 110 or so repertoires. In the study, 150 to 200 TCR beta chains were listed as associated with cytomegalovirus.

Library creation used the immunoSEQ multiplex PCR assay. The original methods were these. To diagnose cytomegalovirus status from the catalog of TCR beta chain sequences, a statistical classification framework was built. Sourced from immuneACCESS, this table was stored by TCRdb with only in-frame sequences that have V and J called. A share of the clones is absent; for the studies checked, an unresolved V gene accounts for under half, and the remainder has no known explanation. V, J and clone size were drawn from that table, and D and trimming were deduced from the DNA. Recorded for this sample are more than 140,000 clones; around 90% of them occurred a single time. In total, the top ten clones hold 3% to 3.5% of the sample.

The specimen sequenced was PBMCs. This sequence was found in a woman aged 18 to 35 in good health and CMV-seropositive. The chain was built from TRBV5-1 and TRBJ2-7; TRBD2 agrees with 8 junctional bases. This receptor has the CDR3 CASSVTSAGHEQYF. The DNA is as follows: TGCGCCAGCAGCGTGACTAGCGCGGGGCACGAGCAGTACTTC. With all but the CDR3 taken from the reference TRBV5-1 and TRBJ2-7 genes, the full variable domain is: KAGVTQTPRYLIKTRGQQVTLSCSPISGHRSVSWYQQTPGQGLQFLFEYFSETQRNKGNFPGRFSGRQFSNSRSEMNVSTLELGDSALYLCASSVTSAGHEQYFGPGTRLTVT.